This is a list of T cell receptor beta chains from one sample in a study of shared clonotypes between healthy human individuals. Sequencing was performed with immunoSEQ multiplex PCR; in TCRdb, only in-frame clones are kept and a portion is missing. The sample has more than 1.2 million clones; 98% to 99% are singletons. Sample: naive CD4+ T cells sorted from blood. These receptors all come from a man aged 25 to 45 in good health. Each CDR3 is given with its conserved first and last residue. The D gene is left open where the match is weak. Clone size is shown for a subset of rows, as once, few, many or a class of expanded clone.

-	TRBV18	-	TRBJ1-1	TGTGCCAGCACCATGGACAGCTTTCTACTGAACACTGAAGCTTTCTTT	CASTMDSFLLNTEAFF
TRBD1	TRBV6-5	-	TRBJ2-1	TGTGCCAGCAGTTACGCGACAGGGTTTACCAATGAGCAGTTCTTC	CASSYATGFTNEQFF
-	TRBV2	-	TRBJ1-3	TGTGCCAGCAGTGAAGTTCGGGGGGCGTTTGGAAACACCATATATTTT	CASSEVRGAFGNTIYF
-	TRBV6-5	-	TRBJ1-1	TGTGCCAGCAGTTACACGGGACCCCAAACTGAAGCTTTCTTT	CASSYTGPQTEAFF
-	TRBV11-1	-	TRBJ2-3	TGTGCCAGCAGCTTAGGGGGAGGGGGGCCTTCGGATACGCAGTATTTT	CASSLGGGGPSDTQYF
-	TRBV18	-	TRBJ2-5	TGTGCCAGCTCCAGGGTCCTGGAGACCCAGTACTTC	CASSRVLETQYF
-	TRBV7-9	-	TRBJ2-3	TGTGCCAGCAGCTTAGGTTCCGGGGCAGATACGCAGTATTTT	CASSLGSGADTQYF
-	TRBV20-1	few	TRBJ1-5	TGCAGTGCTAGCAATCAGCCCCAGCATTTT	CSASNQPQHF
TRBD1	TRBV6-6	-	TRBJ2-5	TGTGCCAGCAGTTACGCGGCAGGGGGCAATGGAGAGACCCAGTACTTC	CASSYAAGGNGETQYF
TRBD1	TRBV5-4	-	TRBJ2-5	TGTGCCAGCAGCAGGGACAGGGAGAGGGGAGAGACCCAGTACTTC	CASSRDRERGETQYF
TRBD2	TRBV11-2	-	TRBJ2-1	TGTGCCAGCAGCTCCGGGACTAGCGGATACAATGAGCAGTTCTTC	CASSSGTSGYNEQFF
-	TRBV11-3	-	TRBJ2-7	TGTGCCAGCAGCTCCGGGTTTGAGCAGTACTTC	CASSSGFEQYF
TRBD2	TRBV9	-	TRBJ2-1	TGTGCCAGCAGCCCCCATAGCGGGAGGGCCGACAATGAGCAGTTCTTC	CASSPHSGRADNEQFF
TRBD1	TRBV11-1	-	TRBJ2-2	TGTGCCAGCAGCGCGGGACAGGGAAACACCGGGGAGCTGTTTTTT	CASSAGQGNTGELFF
TRBD2	TRBV10-2	-	TRBJ2-3	TGCGCCAGCAGGGGACTAGCCTTCACAGATACGCAGTATTTT	CASRGLAFTDTQYF
-	TRBV7-8	-	TRBJ2-2	TGTGCCAGCAGCTTAGCTAGGCCCGCTAACACCGGGGAGCTGTTTTTT	CASSLARPANTGELFF
TRBD2	TRBV29-1	-	TRBJ2-3	TGCAGCGTTGTGTTAGCGGGAGCTACAGATACGCAGTATTTT	CSVVLAGATDTQYF
TRBD2	TRBV27	-	TRBJ2-5	TGTGCCAGCAGTAGTCACCGGGGGGGTCAGACCCAGTACTTC	CASSSHRGGQTQYF
TRBD1	TRBV5-4	-	TRBJ1-2	TGTGCCAGCAGGCCTTCAGGGGGGGACTATGGCTACACCTTC	CASRPSGGDYGYTF
-	TRBV5-1	once	TRBJ2-3	TGCGCCAGCAGCTTGGAATCCCGGGGCGATACGCAGTATTTT	CASSLESRGDTQYF
-	TRBV4-3	-	TRBJ2-7	TGCGCCAGCAGCCAGGTAAAGGGGCGCGAGCAGTACTTC	CASSQVKGREQYF
-	TRBV11-2	-	TRBJ2-1	TGTGCCAGCAGCTTAATTTTCGGAAGGGTTCATGAGCAGTTCTTC	CASSLIFGRVHEQFF
-	TRBV25-1	-	TRBJ1-5	TGTGCCAGCGCAGCTCAGGGCCGGGAACAGCCCCAGCATTTT	CASAAQGREQPQHF
-	TRBV27	-	TRBJ2-7	TGTGCCAGCAGTCCGACTAGGGGGGCGGGGGTCTTAGCACGGGAGCAGTACTTC	CASSPTRGAGVLAREQYF
TRBD2	TRBV5-4	-	TRBJ2-7	TGTGCCAGCAGCCCGGGGGGGGCGGGGGCCCCCTACGAGCAGTACTTC	CASSPGGAGAPYEQYF
-	TRBV4-1	-	TRBJ2-7	TGCGCCAGCAGCCTCCTCCCCTTCTACGAGCAGTACTTC	CASSLLPFYEQYF
-	TRBV7-3	-	TRBJ2-3	TGTGCCAGCAGCCCCGGGACCTCCACAGATACGCAGTATTTT	CASSPGTSTDTQYF
TRBD2	TRBV11-1	-	TRBJ2-1	TGTGCCAGCAGCTTCGCGACTAGCGGCTACAATGAGCAGTTCTTC	CASSFATSGYNEQFF
-	TRBV27	-	TRBJ1-4	TGTGCCAGCAGGACTCGGGGAGGGGACGAAAAACTGTTTTTT	CASRTRGGDEKLFF
TRBD2	TRBV4-2	-	TRBJ2-1	TGTGCCAGCAGCCCGGAGGGAGGGCCTAGTGAGCAGTTCTTC	CASSPEGGPSEQFF
-	TRBV5-1	once	TRBJ1-1	TGCGCCAGCAGCGCGGCGACGGTGAACACTGAAGCTTTCTTT	CASSAATVNTEAFF
TRBD1	TRBV7-9	-	TRBJ2-7	TGTGCCAGCAGCCGTACCCAGGGGGCGTACGAGCAGTACTTC	CASSRTQGAYEQYF
-	TRBV2	-	TRBJ2-7	TGTGCCAGTGCGCAGAAACGCATGGGCGAGCAGTACTTC	CASAQKRMGEQYF
-	TRBV6-5	-	TRBJ1-2	TGTGCCAGCAGCCCCACCCCATCGGTAGGCTACACCTTC	CASSPTPSVGYTF
-	TRBV7-8	-	TRBJ1-4	TGTGCCAGCAGCTACGGGGGACGGAATAATGAAAAACTGTTTTTT	CASSYGGRNNEKLFF
-	TRBV28	-	TRBJ1-5	TGTGCCAGCAGTAAATGGGGGGGTCAGCCCCAGCATTTT	CASSKWGGQPQHF
-	TRBV2	-	TRBJ2-1	TGTGCCAGCAGGACTAGAATGGGCAATGAGCAGTTCTTC	CASRTRMGNEQFF
-	TRBV5-1	-	TRBJ2-1	TGCGCCAGCAGCCGGACAGCCGGACAGAACAATGAGCAGTTCTTC	CASSRTAGQNNEQFF
-	TRBV6-5	-	TRBJ1-3	TGTGCCAGCACCCGAGGCTCTGGAAACACCATATATTTT	CASTRGSGNTIYF
-	TRBV9	-	TRBJ1-1	TGTGCCAGCAGCGTAACAGGGTTAAGTGAAGCTTTCTTT	CASSVTGLSEAFF
-	TRBV6-5	once	TRBJ1-2	TGTGCCAGCAGTTCCCCAGGGAATCGGGACTACACCTTC	CASSSPGNRDYTF
-	TRBV7-2	-	TRBJ2-1	TGTGCCAGCAGCTTAGCCTGGGCTAGCCACAATGAGCAGTTCTTC	CASSLAWASHNEQFF
-	TRBV30	-	TRBJ2-7	TGTGCCTGGAGTGTTTCGCTAACCTTGGCCGAGCAGTACTTC	CAWSVSLTLAEQYF
-	TRBV7-2	-	TRBJ1-3	TGTGCCAGCAGCCGCTTCGGTACCCGACAGCTCGGATCTGGAAACACCATATATTTT	CASSRFGTRQLGSGNTIYF
-	TRBV6-4	-	TRBJ1-2	TGTGCCAGCAGTGACGGACCCTATGGCTACACCTTC	CASSDGPYGYTF
-	TRBV18	-	TRBJ2-2	TGTGCCAGCTCGACGAACACCGGGGAGCTGTTTTTT	CASSTNTGELFF
TRBD1	TRBV10-3	-	TRBJ2-7	TGTGCCATCAGTGAGTCGAGACAGGGGGTTGACGAGCAGTACTTC	CAISESRQGVDEQYF
-	TRBV12-5	-	TRBJ2-3	TGTGCTAGTGGTTCCCTAGCCGGGCATACGCAGTATTTT	CASGSLAGHTQYF
-	TRBV14	-	TRBJ1-1	TGTGCCAGCAGCCAAAGCAGGAACACTGAAGCTTTCTTT	CASSQSRNTEAFF